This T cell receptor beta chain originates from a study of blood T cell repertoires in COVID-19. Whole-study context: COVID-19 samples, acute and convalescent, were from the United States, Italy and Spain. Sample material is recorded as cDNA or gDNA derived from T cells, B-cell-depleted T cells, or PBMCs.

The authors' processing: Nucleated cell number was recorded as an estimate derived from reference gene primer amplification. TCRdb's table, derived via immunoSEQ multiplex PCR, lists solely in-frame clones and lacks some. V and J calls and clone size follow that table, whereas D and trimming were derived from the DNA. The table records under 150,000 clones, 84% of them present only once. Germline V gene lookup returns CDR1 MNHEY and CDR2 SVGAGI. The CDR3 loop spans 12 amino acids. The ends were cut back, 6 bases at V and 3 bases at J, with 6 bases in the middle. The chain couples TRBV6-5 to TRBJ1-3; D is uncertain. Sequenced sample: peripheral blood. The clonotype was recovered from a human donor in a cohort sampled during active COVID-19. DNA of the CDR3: TGTGCCAGCAGCACCGGTGGAAACACCATATATTTT. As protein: CASSTGGNTIYF.